This T cell receptor (beta chain) was retrieved from a study of T cell repertoires in cytomegalovirus infection. TCRdb called the reads again in MiXCR, with one record for every CDR3 protein. Among hundreds of thousands of distinct CDR3 sequences listed, roughly a quarter were seen once. V shed 5 bases and J shed 4 bases, with 13 bases lying between them. CDR3 length: 14 amino acids. CDR1 SEHNR and CDR2 FQNEAQ come from the germline V gene (reference sequence). The source of this sequence is a human donor in good health (CMV status not recorded). Some clones in this sample may be carry-over from other donors' samples. The chain carries TRBV7-9 and TRBJ2-3; D is unclear. The sample taken for sequencing was CD8+ T cells from PBMCs. CDR3 sequence: CASSPYSFPDTQYF. In DNA form, the CDR3 reads TGTGCCAGCAGCCCCTACAGTTTCCCAGATACGCAGTATTTT. Full variable domain (rest looked up from reference TRBV7-9 and TRBJ2-3): DTGVSQNPRHKITKRGQNVTFRCDPISEHNRLYWYRQTLGQGPEFLTYFQNEAQLEKSRLLSDRFSAERPKGSFSTLEIQRTEQGDSAMYLCASSPYSFPDTQYFGPGTRLTVL.